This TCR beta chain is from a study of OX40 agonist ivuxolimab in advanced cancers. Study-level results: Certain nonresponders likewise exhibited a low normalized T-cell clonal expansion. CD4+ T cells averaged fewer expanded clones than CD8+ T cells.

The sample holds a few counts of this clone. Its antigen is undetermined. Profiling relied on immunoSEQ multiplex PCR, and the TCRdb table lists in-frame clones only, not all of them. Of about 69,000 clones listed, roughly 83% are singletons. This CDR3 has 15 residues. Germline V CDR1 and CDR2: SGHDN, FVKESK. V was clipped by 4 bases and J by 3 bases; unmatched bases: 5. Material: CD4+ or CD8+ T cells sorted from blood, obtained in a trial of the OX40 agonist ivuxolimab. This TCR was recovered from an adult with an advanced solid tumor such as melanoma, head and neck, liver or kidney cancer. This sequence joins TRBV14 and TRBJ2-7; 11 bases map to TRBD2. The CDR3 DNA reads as TGTGCCAGCAGCCGACAAGGACTAGCGGGCTACGAGCAGTACTTC. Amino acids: CASSRQGLAGYEQYF.